One T cell receptor beta chain is described in this entry. The data were obtained in a study of T cell responses to AZD1222 COVID-19 vaccine. Germline V gene lookup returns CDR1 MGHRA and CDR2 YSYEKL. There are 16 residues in the CDR3. Trimming removed 0 bases at V and 4 bases at J, with 12 bases between. Clones were read by immunoSEQ multiplex PCR, and TCRdb kept only the in-frame ones, dropping some. Of about 130,000 clones detected, approximately 91% appear once; the ten largest clones hold around 0.99%. The sequencing here drew on peripheral blood, taken 28 days after the second AZD1222 dose. The V gene is TRBV4-1, the J gene TRBJ2-2; D is ambiguous. The receptor was isolated from an adult who received the AZD1222 COVID-19 vaccine. The CDR3 here is CASSQDWTSFTGELFF. CDR3 coding DNA: TGCGCCAGCAGCCAAGATTGGACCAGTTTCACCGGGGAGCTGTTTTTT.